Listed here are 13 T cell receptor beta chains from one sample, sequenced in a study of Ad26.COV2.S vaccination and SARS-CoV-2 variants. Treatment here: over 15 received Ad26.COV2.S at low or high dose, single or two shots; 5 received placebo; per-sample allocation not given. Day 63 following the first vaccine or placebo injection was when the samples were taken. TCRdb's copy holds only in-frame clones and misses some; the assay was immunoSEQ multiplex PCR. The table has around 340,000 clones, about 85% seen once; the top ten hold 6.4%. Sequences were derived from peripheral blood, sampled in a trial of Ad26.COV2.S vaccine versus placebo. The receptors shown here come from a person between 18 and 65 years old who received the Ad26.COV2.S COVID-19 vaccine or a placebo.

CDR3: CASSRLADTQYF. In DNA, the CDR3 is TGTGCCAGCAGCAGACTGGCAGATACGCAGTATTTT. The chain couples TRBV21-1 to TRBJ2-3; the table's TRBD2 call for D was not verified on the DNA. TRBV21-1 is annotated as a pseudogene. The CDR3 covers 12 residues.

The CDR3 reads CASSYSRDSHRRGEKLFF. In nucleotides, the CDR3 is TGTGCCAGCAGTTACTCGCGAGACTCTCATCGACGGGGTGAAAAACTGTTTTTT. This rearrangement joins TRBV6-2 or TRBV6-3 to TRBJ1-4; D gene unclear. Germline CDR1 reads MNHEY; CDR2 reads SVGEGT. V gave up 0 bases and J gave up 7 bases, with 21 bases separating them. This CDR3 region has 18 residues.

V is TRBV7-9 and J is TRBJ1-5, with D maybe TRBD1 (5 bases). The germline CDR1 and CDR2 sequences are SEHNR and FQNEAQ (reference sequence). V gave up 4 bases and J gave up 4 bases, with 17 bases separating them. The CDR3 covers 16 residues. For the CDR3, the DNA is TGTGCCAGCAGCTCCCCCGGGGGTAATTGGAATCAGCCCCAGCATTTT. This codes for CASSSPGGNWNQPQHF.

Regarding this clone: The identical CDR3 is also encoded by other nucleotide sequences in the sample. The chain recombines TRBV7-2 with TRBJ2-1; TRBD1 might be the D (5 bases). V gave up 1 base and J gave up 1 base, with 8 bases separating them. The CDR3 contains 15 residues. Germline CDR1 reads SGHTA; CDR2 reads FQGNSA. The CDR3, as DNA: TGTGCCAGCAGCTTAGATAGGGGATCCTACAATGAGCAGTTCTTC. Translation gives CASSLDRGSYNEQFF.

This chain connects TRBV5-6 to TRBJ1-5, with TRBD1 matching over 8 bases. The CDR3 runs 15 residues. Trimming took 2 bases from V and 6 from J; bases not matched to a gene: 7. The germline V gene has CDR1 SGHDT and CDR2 YYEEEE. CDR3 DNA: TGTGCCAGCAGCTTAGGGGGACAGGTAGGTCAGCCCCAGCATTTT. It encodes CASSLGGQVGQPQHF.

The V and J genes are TRBV11-3 and TRBJ2-7, with TRBD1 matching 8 bases. Trimming took 5 bases from V and 5 from J; bases not matched to a gene: 2. Germline CDR1 reads SGHNT; CDR2 reads YENEEA. The CDR3 runs 12 residues. The CDR3, as DNA: TGTGCCAGCAGCCAGACAGGGGACGAGCAGTACTTC. This translates into CASSQTGDEQYF.

This chain links TRBV6-2 or TRBV6-3 with TRBJ1-2; D is unresolved. V was cut by 6 bases and J by 0 bases, with 14 bases left in between. The germline V gene has CDR1 MNHEY and CDR2 SVGEGT. The CDR3 is made up of 15 amino acids. The CDR3 loop is CASSPRGRANYGYTF. Written as DNA, the CDR3 is TGTGCCAGCAGCCCTAGAGGACGGGCTAACTATGGCTACACCTTC.

The chain's CDR3 is CASSLVMQGPEQYF. For the CDR3, the DNA is TGTGCCAGCAGCTTAGTGATGCAGGGACCCGAGCAGTACTTC. The chain uses TRBV11-2 and TRBJ2-7, with D perhaps TRBD1 or TRBD2 (5 bases each). V lost 1 base and J 6 bases, leaving 13 bases between the germline ends. Germline V gene lookup returns CDR1 SGHAT and CDR2 FQNNGV. The CDR3 runs 14 residues.

The gene calls are TRBV11-3 and TRBJ2-5; no definite D call. The CDR3 length is 12 residues. V was trimmed by 5 bases and J by 5 bases, leaving 9 bases between them. Germline CDR1 and CDR2: SGHNT and YENEEA. CDR3 bases: TGTGCCAGCAGCGCCAGTGGGGAGACCCAGTACTTC. Translating it yields CASSASGETQYF.

The gene calls are TRBV28 and TRBJ1-1; D gene uncertain. This CDR3 has 14 amino acids. Germline V lookup: CDR1 MDHEN, CDR2 SYDVKM. V was pared by 5 bases and J by 1 base, with 11 bases between. This CDR3 is CASSQTGKNTEAFF. CDR3 nucleotides: TGTGCCAGCAGTCAGACCGGGAAGAACACTGAAGCTTTCTTT.

V and J are TRBV28 and TRBJ2-7; TRBD1 matches at 7 bases. The ends lost 7 bases at V and 3 bases at J; junction bases unmatched: 3. The CDR3 extends over 12 amino acids. Looked up from germline, CDR1 is MDHEN and CDR2 is SYDVKM. The CDR3 loop is CASKQGVYEQYF. The CDR3 DNA reads TGTGCCAGCAAGCAGGGGGTCTACGAGCAGTACTTC. Filled out from reference TRBV28 and TRBJ2-7, the complete variable domain reads DVKVTQSSRYLVKRTGEKVFLECVQDMDHENMFWYRQDPGLGLRLIYFSYDVKMKEKGDIPEGYSVSREKKERFSLILESASTNQTSMYLCASKQGVYEQYFGPGTRLTVT.

V is TRBV19 and J is TRBJ1-1; D is unclear. CDR1 LNHDA and CDR2 SQIVND come from the germline V gene (reference sequence). This CDR3 comprises 12 residues. V dropped 2 bases and J dropped 0 bases, with 1 base sitting between them. The CDR3 protein is CASSILNTEAFF. In nucleotides, the CDR3 is TGTGCCAGTAGTATATTGAACACTGAAGCTTTCTTT.

This clone was seen only once. V gene TRBV11-2 combines with J gene TRBJ2-7; D is ambiguous. The CDR3 contains 14 residues. Germline values: CDR1 SGHAT, CDR2 FQNNGV. V was clipped by 3 bases and J by 4 bases, with 13 bases between them. CDR3 amino acids: CASSFGSGAYEQYF. The CDR3 DNA is TGTGCCAGCAGCTTCGGGTCTGGCGCATACGAGCAGTACTTC.